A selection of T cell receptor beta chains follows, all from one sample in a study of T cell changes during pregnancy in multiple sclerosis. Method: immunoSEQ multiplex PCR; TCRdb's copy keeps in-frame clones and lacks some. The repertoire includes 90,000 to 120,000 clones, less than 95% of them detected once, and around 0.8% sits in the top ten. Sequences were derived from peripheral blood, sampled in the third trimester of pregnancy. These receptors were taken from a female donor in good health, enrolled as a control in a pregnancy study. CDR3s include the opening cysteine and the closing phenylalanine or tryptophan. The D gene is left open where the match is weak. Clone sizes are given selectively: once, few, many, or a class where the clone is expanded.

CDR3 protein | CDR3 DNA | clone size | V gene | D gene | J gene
CASSHGPGTGNYNEQFF | TGTGCCAGCAGCCATGGTCCCGGGACAGGGAACTACAATGAGCAGTTCTTC | . | TRBV7-9 | TRBD1 | TRBJ2-1
CASSQDDRALYEQYF | TGCGCCAGCAGCCAAGATGACAGGGCCCTCTACGAGCAGTACTTC | once | TRBV4-3 | TRBD1 | TRBJ2-7
CASSLLLDRKGSTEAFF | TGTGCCAGCAGCCTCTTACTGGACAGGAAGGGGAGCACTGAAGCTTTCTTT | . | TRBV7-9 | TRBD1 | TRBJ1-1
CASSFYQGFVSDTQYF | TGTGCCAGCAGCTTTTACCAGGGATTTGTTTCAGATACGCAGTATTTT | . | TRBV5-6 | . | TRBJ2-3
CASSLEQGGGYTF | TGTGCCAGCAGCCTAGAACAGGGGGGTGGCTACACCTTC | . | TRBV7-9 | TRBD1 | TRBJ1-2
CASSQTGLRDQPQHF | TGTGCCAGCAGCCAGACAGGGTTGCGCGACCAGCCCCAGCATTTT | . | TRBV5-5 | TRBD1 | TRBJ1-5
CASRVGQGAPANTGELFF | TGTGCCAGCCGGGTAGGACAGGGGGCTCCCGCGAACACCGGGGAGCTGTTTTTT | . | TRBV11-3 | TRBD1 | TRBJ2-2
CASSDNRDRGRGSYEQYF | TGTGCCAGCAGCGACAACCGGGACAGGGGGCGTGGGTCCTACGAGCAGTACTTC | . | TRBV9 | TRBD1 | TRBJ2-7
CASSQGQNYGYTF | TGTGCCAGCAGCCAGGGACAGAACTATGGCTACACCTTC | . | TRBV11-1 | TRBD1 | TRBJ1-2
CATSRDDRGGETQYF | TGTGCCACCAGCAGAGACGACAGGGGCGGGGAGACCCAGTACTTC | . | TRBV15 | TRBD1 | TRBJ2-5